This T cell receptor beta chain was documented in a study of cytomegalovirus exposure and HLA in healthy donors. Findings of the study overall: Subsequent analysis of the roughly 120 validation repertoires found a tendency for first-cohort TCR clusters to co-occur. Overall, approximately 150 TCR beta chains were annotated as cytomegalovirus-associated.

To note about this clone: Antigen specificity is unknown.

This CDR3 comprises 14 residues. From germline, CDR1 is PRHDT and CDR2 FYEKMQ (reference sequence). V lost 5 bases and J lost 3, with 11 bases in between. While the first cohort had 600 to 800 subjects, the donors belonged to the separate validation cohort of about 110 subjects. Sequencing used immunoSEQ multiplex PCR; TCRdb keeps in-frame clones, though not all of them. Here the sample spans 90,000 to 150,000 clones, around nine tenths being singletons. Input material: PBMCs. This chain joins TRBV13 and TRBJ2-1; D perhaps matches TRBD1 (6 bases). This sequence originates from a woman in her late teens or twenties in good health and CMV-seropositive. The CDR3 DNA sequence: TGTGCCAGCAGCAGACGGGACATCTACAATGAGCAGTTCTTC. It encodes CASSRRDIYNEQFF. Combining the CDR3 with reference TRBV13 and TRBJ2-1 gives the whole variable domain AAGVIQSPRHLIKEKRETATLKCYPIPRHDTVYWYQQGPGQDPQFLISFYEKMQSDKGSIPDRFSAQQFSDYHSELNMSSLELGDSALYFCASSRRDIYNEQFFGPGTRLTVL.